This T cell receptor beta chain was profiled in a study of blood T cell repertoires in COVID-19. Study context: Sample material is recorded as cDNA or gDNA derived from T cells, B-cell-depleted T cells, or PBMCs.

The CDR3 length is 14 residues. V was clipped by 1 base and J by 6 bases, with 13 bases between them. Germline V CDR1 and CDR2: MGHRA, YSYEKL. Profiling relied on immunoSEQ multiplex PCR, and the TCRdb table lists in-frame clones only, not all of them. The sample carries 290,000 or so clones, around nine tenths recorded once. This chain links TRBV4-1 with TRBJ2-7; TRBD1 is a possible D gene (6 bases). Sample: PBMCs or T cells enriched from blood (not recorded which). The receptor was isolated from a woman in her late teens or twenties who had recovered from COVID-19. CDR3 amino acids: CASSQVYTGSEQYF. CDR3 DNA: TGCGCCAGCAGCCAAGTTTATACAGGGTCCGAGCAGTACTTC.